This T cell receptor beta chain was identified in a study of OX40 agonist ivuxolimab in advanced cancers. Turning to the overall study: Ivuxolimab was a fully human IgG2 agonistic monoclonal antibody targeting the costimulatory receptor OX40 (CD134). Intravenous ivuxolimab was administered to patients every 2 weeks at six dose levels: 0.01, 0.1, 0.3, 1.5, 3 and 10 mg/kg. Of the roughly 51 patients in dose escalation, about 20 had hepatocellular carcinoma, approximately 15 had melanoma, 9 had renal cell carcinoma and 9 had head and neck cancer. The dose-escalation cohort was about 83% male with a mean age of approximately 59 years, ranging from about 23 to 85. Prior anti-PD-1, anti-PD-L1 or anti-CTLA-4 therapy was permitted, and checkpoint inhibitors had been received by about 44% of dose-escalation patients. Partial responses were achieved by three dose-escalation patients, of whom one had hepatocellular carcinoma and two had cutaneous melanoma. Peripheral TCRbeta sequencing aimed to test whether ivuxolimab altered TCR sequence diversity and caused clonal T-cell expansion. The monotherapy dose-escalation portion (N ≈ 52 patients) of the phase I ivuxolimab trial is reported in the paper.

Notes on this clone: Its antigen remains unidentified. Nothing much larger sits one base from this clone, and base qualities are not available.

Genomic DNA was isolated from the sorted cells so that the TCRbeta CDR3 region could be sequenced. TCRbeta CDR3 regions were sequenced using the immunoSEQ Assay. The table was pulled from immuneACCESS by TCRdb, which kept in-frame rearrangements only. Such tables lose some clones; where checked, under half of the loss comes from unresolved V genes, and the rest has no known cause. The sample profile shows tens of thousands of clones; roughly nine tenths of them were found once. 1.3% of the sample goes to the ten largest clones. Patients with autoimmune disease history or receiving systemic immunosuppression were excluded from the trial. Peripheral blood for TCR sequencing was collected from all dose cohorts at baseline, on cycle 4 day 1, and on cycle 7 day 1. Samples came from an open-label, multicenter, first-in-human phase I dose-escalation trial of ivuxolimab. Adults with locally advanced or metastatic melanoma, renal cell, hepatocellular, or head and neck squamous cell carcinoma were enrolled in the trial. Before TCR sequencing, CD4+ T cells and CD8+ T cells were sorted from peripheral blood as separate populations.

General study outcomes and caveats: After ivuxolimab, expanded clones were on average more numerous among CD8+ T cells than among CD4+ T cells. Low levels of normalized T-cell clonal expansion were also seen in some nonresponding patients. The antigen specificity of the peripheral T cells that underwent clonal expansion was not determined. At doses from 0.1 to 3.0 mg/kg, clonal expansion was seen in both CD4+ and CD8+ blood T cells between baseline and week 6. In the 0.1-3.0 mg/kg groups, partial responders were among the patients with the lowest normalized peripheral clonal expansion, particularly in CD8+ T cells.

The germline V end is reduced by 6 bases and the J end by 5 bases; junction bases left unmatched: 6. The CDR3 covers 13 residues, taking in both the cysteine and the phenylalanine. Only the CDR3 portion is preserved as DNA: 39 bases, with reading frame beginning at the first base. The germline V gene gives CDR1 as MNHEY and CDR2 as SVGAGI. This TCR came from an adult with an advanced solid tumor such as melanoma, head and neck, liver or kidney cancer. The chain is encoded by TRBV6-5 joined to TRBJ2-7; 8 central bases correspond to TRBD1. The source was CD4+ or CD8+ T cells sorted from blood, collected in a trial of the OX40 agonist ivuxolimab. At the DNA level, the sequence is TGTGCCAGCAGAATCGACAGGGGACACGAGCAGTACTTC. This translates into CASRIDRGHEQYF.